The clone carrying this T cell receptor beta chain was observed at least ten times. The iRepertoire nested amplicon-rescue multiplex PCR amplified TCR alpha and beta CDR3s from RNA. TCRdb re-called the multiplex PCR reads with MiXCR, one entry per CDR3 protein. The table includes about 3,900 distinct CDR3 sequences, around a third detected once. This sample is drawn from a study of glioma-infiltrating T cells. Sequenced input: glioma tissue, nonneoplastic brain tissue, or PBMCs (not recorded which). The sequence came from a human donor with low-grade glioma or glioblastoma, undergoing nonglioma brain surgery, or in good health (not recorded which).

The CDR3 protein is CASSQGGTGSYEQYF. CDR3 DNA sequence: TGTGCCAGCAGCCAGGGCGGGACAGGGTCCTACGAGCAGTACTTC. The chain carries TRBV5-4 and TRBJ2-7, with 9 bases aligning to TRBD1. Germline V gives CDR1 SGHNT, CDR2 YYREEE (reference sequence). V lost 4 bases to trimming and J lost 1 base; unmatched junction nucleotides: 6. The CDR3 consists of 15 residues.